The rows below give T cell receptor beta chains drawn from one sample of a study of shared clonotypes between healthy human individuals. The protocol was immunoSEQ multiplex PCR, while the TCRdb copy is restricted to in-frame clones and leaves out a portion. The table has roughly 1,500,000 clones, approximately 98% seen once; the top ten hold 0.4% to 0.55%. The sample taken for sequencing was naive CD4+ T cells sorted from blood. All receptors derive from a man between 25 and 39 years old in good health. Both conserved end residues are part of each CDR3. D genes are given only for firm matches. Size is omitted from some rows. Given values are once, few, many or a class for expanded clones.

j_gene,abundance,d_gene,v_gene,CDR3aa,CDR3nt
TRBJ2-7,.,.,TRBV9,CASSVEDRTYEQYF,TGTGCCAGCAGCGTAGAAGACAGAACCTACGAGCAGTACTTC
TRBJ1-2,.,.,TRBV28,CASSSPRRGYTF,TGTGCCAGCAGTTCCCCCCGGCGTGGCTACACCTTC
TRBJ2-7,.,.,TRBV30,CAWTEGPEGQYF,TGTGCCTGGACCGAGGGACCGGAGGGGCAGTACTTC
TRBJ2-3,once,.,TRBV14,CASSQVGSGTQYF,TGTGCCAGCAGCCAAGTAGGGTCCGGTACGCAGTATTTT
TRBJ2-1,.,.,TRBV10-2,CASNDFNEQFF,TGCGCCAGCAACGACTTCAATGAGCAGTTCTTC
TRBJ1-2,.,TRBD1,TRBV6-1,CASSERDSEPYGYTF,TGTGCCAGCAGTGAACGGGACAGCGAGCCCTATGGCTACACCTTC
TRBJ2-5,.,.,TRBV10-3,CAISGDGGETQYF,TGTGCCATCAGTGGCGACGGAGGGGAGACCCAGTACTTC
TRBJ2-1,once,TRBD2,TRBV7-6,CASSLVSGIGYVEQFF,TGTGCCAGCAGCTTAGTTAGCGGGATAGGTTATGTTGAGCAGTTCTTC
TRBJ1-4,.,.,TRBV6-6,CASSYSNGGHREKLFF,TGTGCCAGCAGTTACTCGAATGGGGGTCATCGCGAAAAACTGTTTTTT
TRBJ2-2,.,TRBD2,TRBV9,CASSSIGSAGGTGELFF,TGTGCCAGCAGCTCGATCGGGTCAGCGGGAGGGACCGGGGAGCTGTTTTTT
TRBJ2-2,.,TRBD2,TRBV9,CASSVEVGAGEVYTGELFF,TGTGCCAGCAGCGTAGAAGTCGGAGCGGGAGAGGTATACACCGGGGAGCTGTTTTTT
TRBJ2-7,once,TRBD1,TRBV7-8,CASSLRPRGYEQYF,TGTGCCAGCAGCTTACGGCCCAGGGGGTACGAGCAGTACTTC
TRBJ2-5,.,TRBD2,TRBV6-5,CASSYRASGQETQYF,TGTGCCAGCAGTTACAGGGCTAGCGGCCAAGAGACCCAGTACTTC
TRBJ2-5,.,TRBD2,TRBV14,CASSTRTFGAGPKTQYF,TGTGCCAGCAGCACGCGTACTTTTGGAGCGGGACCGAAGACCCAGTACTTC
TRBJ2-1,.,.,TRBV11-2,CASSSRTLDNEQFF,TGTGCCAGCAGCTCCCGCACTCTGGACAATGAGCAGTTCTTC
TRBJ1-2,.,TRBD1,TRBV27,CASSPGGTGGGNYGYTF,TGTGCCAGCAGTCCGGGCGGGACAGGGGGCGGTAACTATGGCTACACCTTC
TRBJ2-4,.,TRBD1,TRBV27,CASRPTGSKNIQYF,TGTGCCAGCAGGCCGACAGGGTCCAAAAACATTCAGTACTTC
TRBJ2-7,.,TRBD2,TRBV7-8,CASSLWSRSLAGGEYEQYF,TGTGCCAGCAGCTTATGGAGCCGATCGCTAGCGGGAGGGGAGTACGAGCAGTACTTC
TRBJ1-2,.,.,TRBV7-9,CASSLYADSYGYTF,TGTGCCAGCAGCTTATATGCGGACAGTTATGGCTACACCTTC
TRBJ1-2,.,.,TRBV14,CASSPVAVNYGYTF,TGTGCCAGCAGCCCTGTAGCGGTGAACTATGGCTACACCTTC
TRBJ2-5,.,.,TRBV18,CASSPPTSRETQYF,TGTGCCAGCTCACCGCCGACATCTCGGGAGACCCAGTACTTC
TRBJ1-1,.,.,TRBV6-1,CASSERGRSLFGGGVFF,TGTGCCAGCAGTGAAAGGGGTCGGTCTCTCTTCGGGGGTGGTGTTTTCTTT
TRBJ2-7,.,.,TRBV9,CASSVGPAEIYEQYF,TGTGCCAGCAGCGTAGGCCCAGCGGAGATATACGAGCAGTACTTC
TRBJ1-1,.,.,TRBV5-1,CASSLYQNTEAFF,TGCGCCAGCAGCTTATACCAAAACACTGAAGCTTTCTTT
TRBJ1-4,.,TRBD1,TRBV5-8,CASSHDLRDRVSGEKLFF,TGTGCCAGCAGCCATGACCTCCGGGACAGGGTTTCGGGTGAAAAACTGTTTTTT
TRBJ2-7,.,.,TRBV6-1,CASSESTREQYF,TGTGCCAGCAGTGAATCTACTAGAGAGCAGTACTTC
TRBJ2-3,.,TRBD2,TRBV6-1,CASSEVGSGSRDTQYF,TGTGCCAGCAGTGAAGTCGGTAGCGGGAGTAGGGATACGCAGTATTTT
TRBJ2-5,.,TRBD1,TRBV5-1,CASSFGQEETQYF,TGCGCCAGCAGCTTCGGACAGGAAGAGACCCAGTACTTC
TRBJ2-1,.,TRBD1,TRBV18,CASSQTGTGFYNEQFF,TGTGCCAGCTCCCAAACCGGGACAGGATTCTACAATGAGCAGTTCTTC
TRBJ1-3,.,TRBD1,TRBV28,CATEGARSSGNTIYF,TGTGCCACCGAGGGGGCCCGGAGCTCTGGAAACACCATATATTTT
TRBJ2-3,.,.,TRBV7-2,CASSLEIHYTDTQYF,TGTGCCAGCAGCTTAGAGATCCATTACACAGATACGCAGTATTTT
TRBJ1-5,.,TRBD1,TRBV10-3,CAISAQGGNHQPQHF,TGTGCCATCAGCGCACAGGGGGGGAACCATCAGCCCCAGCATTTT
TRBJ2-2,.,.,TRBV5-4,CASFRGASTNTGELFF,TGTGCCAGCTTCCGGGGGGCGAGCACGAACACCGGGGAGCTGTTTTTT
TRBJ2-3,.,.,TRBV9,CASSETVLPTDTQYF,TGTGCCAGCAGCGAGACAGTTCTACCCACAGATACGCAGTATTTT
TRBJ1-2,.,TRBD1,TRBV28,CASSRQGGAKGYTF,TGTGCCAGCAGTCGCCAGGGGGGGGCGAAAGGCTACACCTTC
TRBJ1-2,.,.,TRBV11-2,CASSLVGGSEDNYGYTF,TGTGCCAGCAGCTTAGTCGGGGGGTCCGAGGACAACTATGGCTACACCTTC
TRBJ2-2,.,.,TRBV9,CASSPTGSLSTGELFF,TGTGCCAGCAGCCCCACGGGGAGTCTCTCCACCGGGGAGCTGTTTTTT
TRBJ2-1,.,.,TRBV6-4,CASSDRAYNEQFF,TGTGCCAGCAGTGACAGGGCTTACAATGAGCAGTTCTTC
TRBJ2-3,.,.,TRBV19,CASGVRNLADTQYF,TGTGCCAGTGGGGTTCGGAATTTGGCAGATACGCAGTATTTT
TRBJ1-1,.,TRBD1,TRBV18,CASSPLTGMGTEAFF,TGTGCCAGCTCACCTCTGACAGGGATGGGCACTGAAGCTTTCTTT
TRBJ2-2,.,.,TRBV6-5,CASRGQALTGELFF,TGTGCCAGCAGGGGACAAGCGCTCACCGGGGAGCTGTTTTTT
TRBJ2-7,.,.,TRBV6-4,CASIPREFNEQYF,TGTGCCAGCATACCAAGGGAATTCAACGAGCAGTACTTC
TRBJ2-5,.,.,TRBV7-6,CASSPLTQETQYF,TGTGCCAGCAGCCCACTAACCCAAGAGACCCAGTACTTC
TRBJ2-3,.,.,TRBV18,CASSSGRKKDTQYF,TGTGCCAGCTCATCGGGACGCAAGAAGGATACGCAGTATTTT
TRBJ2-7,.,TRBD1,TRBV5-4,CASSFLGQGYSYEQYF,TGTGCCAGCAGCTTCCTTGGACAGGGGTACTCCTACGAGCAGTACTTC
TRBJ1-4,.,.,TRBV19,CASSVYAWTATNEKLFF,TGTGCCAGTAGTGTCTACGCCTGGACAGCAACTAATGAAAAACTGTTTTTT
TRBJ1-5,.,.,TRBV15,CATSSSGGQPQHF,TGTGCCACCAGCAGCTCAGGTGGTCAGCCCCAGCATTTT
TRBJ2-1,.,.,TRBV5-1,CASSLKDRSYNEQFF,TGCGCCAGCAGCTTAAAGGATAGGTCCTACAATGAGCAGTTCTTC
TRBJ2-1,.,.,TRBV5-6,CASSLRTPYNEQFF,TGTGCCAGCAGCTTAAGGACCCCGTACAATGAGCAGTTCTTC
TRBJ2-3,.,.,TRBV11-3,CASSLQGADTQYF,TGTGCCAGCAGTCTACAGGGTGCTGATACGCAGTATTTT
TRBJ2-7,.,TRBD2,TRBV27,CASSLLAGVREQYF,TGTGCCAGCAGTTTACTCGCGGGAGTTCGTGAGCAGTACTTC
TRBJ2-5,.,.,TRBV28,CASSLGRYQETQYF,TGTGCCAGCAGTTTAGGCCGCTACCAAGAGACCCAGTACTTC
TRBJ2-7,.,TRBD1,TRBV18,CASSPLGQGHEQYF,TGTGCCAGCTCACCACTTGGACAGGGGCACGAGCAGTACTTC
TRBJ2-1,.,TRBD2,TRBV28,CASILSGGEQFF,TGTGCCAGCATTCTTAGCGGGGGTGAGCAGTTCTTC